What follows are 23 T cell receptor beta chains derived from one specimen sequenced in a study of T cells in localized non-small cell lung cancer. Some clones are missing from TCRdb's copy, which holds only in-frame ones; the method was immunoSEQ multiplex PCR. The table shows around 30,000 clones, with roughly 77% occurring only once. The sequenced sample was peripheral blood, obtained before any cancer treatment. The receptors originated from a male donor aged 60 or over with stage III squamous cell lung carcinoma.

This clone turned up a few times. The rearrangement uses TRBV19 and TRBJ1-1; D unclear. Trimming removed 0 bases at V and 1 base at J, with 6 bases between. The CDR3 has 14 residues. Germline assignment: CDR1 LNHDA and CDR2 SQIVND (reference sequence). The CDR3 spells CASSIEAGNTEAFF. CDR3 nucleotides: TGTGCCAGTAGTATAGAGGCCGGGAACACTGAAGCTTTCTTT.

The chain carries TRBV6-6 and TRBJ2-4, with D possibly TRBD2 on 5 matching bases. Germline CDR1 and CDR2: MNHNY and SVGAGI (reference sequence). CDR3 length: 16 residues. With 0 bases removed from V and 5 bases from J, the gap between germline ends came to 14 bases. Written as DNA, the CDR3 is TGTGCCAGCAGTTACTCCATTCAAGCGGCTCAAAACATTCAGTACTTC. This encodes CASSYSIQAAQNIQYF.

The chain uses TRBV28 and TRBJ1-2; the D gene is possibly TRBD1 (5 bases). The ends were cut back, 4 bases at V and 4 bases at J, with 13 bases in the middle. The length of the CDR3 is 14 residues. Germline lookup yields CDR1 MDHEN and CDR2 SYDVKM. CDR3 sequence: CASSYPGKGYGYTF. In DNA form, the CDR3 reads TGTGCCAGCAGTTACCCAGGGAAAGGCTATGGCTACACCTTC.

The chain has TRBV5-6 and TRBJ2-1, with D possibly TRBD1 on 6 matching bases. V dropped 3 bases and J dropped 10 bases, with 11 bases sitting between them. The germline CDR1 and CDR2 sequences are SGHDT and YYEEEE. The CDR3 is 12 amino acids. CDR3 amino acids: CASSWNRVEQFF. CDR3 bases: TGTGCCAGCAGCTGGAACAGGGTCGAGCAGTTCTTC.

This chain links TRBV21-1 with TRBJ2-5; TRBD1 is taken as the D call from the table, unchecked against the DNA. TRBV21-1 is a pseudogene segment. CDR3 size: 13 residues. The CDR3 spells CASSKWGDETQYF. The CDR3 DNA is TGTGCCAGCAGCAAGTGGGGCGACGAGACCCAGTACTTC.

The chain uses TRBV7-9 and TRBJ1-6; possible D gene TRBD1, 6 bases. The CDR3 runs to 14 residues. V lost 3 bases, J lost 3 bases, and 6 bases lay in between. CDR1 and CDR2 (germline): SEHNR, FQNEAQ (reference sequence). The DNA for the CDR3 is TGTGCCAGCAGCTTGGGACACTATAATTCACCCCTCCACTTT. Protein sequence: CASSLGHYNSPLHF.

The chain recombines TRBV2 with TRBJ1-5, with D tentatively TRBD1 (5 bases). CDR1 is SNHLY, CDR2 FYNNEI, per germline. Trimming removed 1 base from V and 1 base from J, with 11 bases in between. The CDR3 covers 16 residues. The CDR3 nucleotides read TGTGCCAGCAGTGAAGACGCAGGGTCAAGCAATCAGCCCCAGCATTTT. This gives the protein CASSEDAGSSNQPQHF.

The chain employs TRBV18 and TRBJ2-2; the D is unclear. The germline V gene encodes CDR1 KGHSH and CDR2 LQKENI. The CDR3 covers 14 residues. V was clipped by 3 bases and J by 4 bases, with 9 bases between them. DNA for the CDR3: TGTGCCAGCTCACCCATGGAATCCACCGGGGAGCTGTTTTTT. This encodes CASSPMESTGELFF.

The chain is built from TRBV23-1 and TRBJ1-5, with TRBD1 identical over 7 bases. TRBV23-1 is filed as an ORF, its function uncertain. The CDR3 is 20 residues long. V was clipped by 4 bases and J by 0 bases; unmatched bases: 18. The CDR3 DNA follows: TGCGCCAGCAGTCCCTTTTTACACGGGACAGAAGATGATAGCAATCAGCCCCAGCATTTT. Its translation is CASSPFLHGTEDDSNQPQHF.

This rearrangement joins TRBV9 to TRBJ2-3; D is unresolved. CDR1 and CDR2 from the germline V gene are SGDLS and YYNGEE. This CDR3 spans 13 amino acids. Trimming shortened V by 4 bases and J by 0 bases, and 6 bases separated the two germline ends. DNA for the CDR3: TGTGCCAGCAGCCTTCAAAGCACAGATACGCAGTATTTT. Translating it yields CASSLQSTDTQYF.

The chain has TRBV6-5 and TRBJ2-7, with 8 bases that match TRBD1. Germline V gene lookup returns CDR1 MNHEY and CDR2 SVGAGI. The CDR3 runs 14 residues. V was pared by 10 bases and J by 1 base, with 9 bases of the junction left unmatched. CDR3: CATLGTGDSYEQYF. CDR3 nucleotide sequence: TGTGCCACGCTAGGGACAGGAGATTCCTACGAGCAGTACTTC.

J is TRBJ1-5 and V is TRBV12-5, with D unclear. Germline V gene sequence: CDR1 LGHNT, CDR2 FRNRAP. V was pared by 6 bases and J by 2 bases, with 8 bases between. The CDR3 has 13 amino acids. CDR3 sequence reads: CASGRGGNQPQHF. For the CDR3, the DNA is TGTGCTAGTGGCCGGGGAGGCAATCAGCCCCAGCATTTT.

The gene calls are TRBV7-2 and TRBJ2-1; D remains unclear. V lost 4 bases and J 9 bases, leaving 13 bases between the germline ends. There are 13 residues in the CDR3. CDR1 and CDR2 from the germline V gene are SGHTA and FQGNSA. The CDR3 nucleotides read TGTGCCAGCAGCTCACCTCGTTTAGCTGAGCAGTTCTTC. It translates to CASSSPRLAEQFF.

The rearrangement uses TRBV6-5 and TRBJ2-3; D not resolved. V was cut by 0 bases and J by 2 bases, with 9 bases left in between. The germline V gene has CDR1 MNHEY and CDR2 SVGAGI. The length of the CDR3 is 15 residues. The CDR3 spells CASSYSRQNTDTQYF. CDR3 coding DNA: TGTGCCAGCAGTTACTCGAGGCAGAACACAGATACGCAGTATTTT.

The chain uses TRBV30 and TRBJ2-7; D not certain. This CDR3 comprises 17 residues. V lost 0 bases and J 9 bases, leaving 27 bases between the germline ends. Germline V gene lookup returns CDR1 GTSNPN and CDR2 SVGIG (reference sequence). The CDR3 loop is CAWSVQRRNRSSSRQYF. In DNA form, the CDR3 reads TGTGCCTGGAGTGTACAGCGTCGGAATAGATCCTCCTCCCGGCAGTACTTC. The full variable domain, with the rest looked up from reference TRBV30 and TRBJ2-7, is SQTIHQWPATLVQPVGSPLSLECTVEGTSNPNLYWYRQAAGRGLQLLFYSVGIGQISSEVPQNLSASRPQDRQFILSSKKLLLSDSGFYLCAWSVQRRNRSSSRQYFGPGTRLTVT.

The rearrangement joins TRBV7-2 to TRBJ2-1; 8 positions match TRBD2. Germline trimming cut 1 base from V and 4 bases from J; bases unmatched to any gene: 6. This CDR3 has 16 amino acids. The germline gives CDR1 SGHTA, CDR2 FQGNSA. CDR3 sequence: CASSLVGGGQYNEQFF. CDR3 coding DNA: TGTGCCAGCAGCTTAGTCGGCGGGGGGCAGTACAATGAGCAGTTCTTC.

V usage is TRBV7-3 and J usage is TRBJ2-1; TRBD2 agrees at 8 bases. V lost 4 bases, J lost 10 bases, and 6 bases stayed unmatched. Germline values: CDR1 SGHTA, CDR2 FQGTGA. The CDR3 loop spans 13 amino acids. The CDR3 bases are TGTGCCAGCAGCTATTCTTTAGCGGGGGAGCAGTTCTTC. Translating it yields CASSYSLAGEQFF.

This chain links TRBV6-6 with TRBJ1-2; D gene unclear. The CDR3 has 15 amino acids. Trimming shortened V by 0 bases and J by 2 bases, and 10 bases separated the two germline ends. CDR1 and CDR2 (germline): MNHNY, SVGAGI (reference sequence). DNA of the CDR3: TGTGCCAGCAGTTACTCGTACAATTCGAACTATGGCTACACCTTC. Amino acids: CASSYSYNSNYGYTF.

This clone has just one count. The chain uses TRBV5-5 and TRBJ1-3; the match to TRBD1 covers 9 bases. V shed 1 base and J 8 bases; nucleotides not matched to a gene: 7. Germline V CDR1 and CDR2: SGHKS, YYEKEE (reference sequence). The CDR3 has 15 residues. The CDR3 protein is CASSLRDRVEDTIYF. The CDR3, as DNA: TGTGCCAGCAGCTTGAGGGACAGGGTAGAGGACACCATATATTTT.

In regard to this clone: One end of the junction is discordant with germline, which a read error may explain. The rearrangement joins TRBV6-5 to TRBJ1-4; D is uncertain. This CDR3 is built from 14 residues. CDR1 MNHEY and CDR2 SVGAGI come from the germline V gene. The CDR3 DNA reads TGTGCCAGCAGTTACTCTTCCACGAATGGAAAACTGTTTTTT. Translation gives CASSYSSTNGKLFF.

The chain is built from TRBV7-6 and TRBJ2-3; no definite D call. The ends were cut back, 1 base at V and 1 base at J, with 9 bases in the middle. This CDR3 region has 15 residues. Germline V gene sequence: CDR1 SGHVS, CDR2 FNYEAQ. This chain's CDR3 is CASSLGALGTDTQYF. CDR3 nucleotides: TGTGCCAGCAGCTTAGGGGCCCTCGGCACAGATACGCAGTATTTT. The full variable domain, in which reference TRBV7-6 and TRBJ2-3 provide the parts outside the CDR3, is GAGVSQSPRYKVTKRGQDVALRCDPISGHVSLYWYRQALGQGPEFLTYFNYEAQQDKSGLPNDRFSAERPEGSISTLTIQRTEQRDSAMYRCASSLGALGTDTQYFGPGTRLTVL.

This chain links TRBV28 with TRBJ2-1, with D possibly TRBD2 on 5 matching bases. The V gene's germline CDR1 is MDHEN and CDR2 SYDVKM. V was pared by 8 bases and J by 9 bases, with 20 bases between. The CDR3 runs to 14 residues. CDR3 sequence reads: CASLNSGPSGEQFF. For the CDR3, the DNA is TGTGCCAGCTTGAACAGCGGTCCTTCGGGTGAGCAGTTCTTC.

This clone was detected only once. The rearrangement uses TRBV14 and TRBJ2-5; TRBD2 aligns across 12 bases. In germline, CDR1 is SGHDN, CDR2 FVKESK. The CDR3 runs 16 residues. Unmatched junction bases numbered 8, after V lost 5 bases and J lost 4 bases. The CDR3 loop is CASSGSLAGGGETQYF. CDR3 DNA sequence: TGTGCCAGCAGCGGTTCGCTAGCGGGAGGGGGAGAGACCCAGTACTTC.